Listed below are T cell receptor beta chains from one sample, sequenced in a study of OX40 agonist ivuxolimab in advanced cancers. Libraries were prepared by immunoSEQ multiplex PCR; TCRdb keeps only in-frame clonotypes and omits some of them. The data hold 50,000 or so clones, with roughly nine tenths observed a single time. Source: CD4+ or CD8+ T cells sorted from blood, taken in a trial of the OX40 agonist ivuxolimab. Source of these receptors: an adult with an advanced solid tumor such as melanoma, head and neck, liver or kidney cancer. Both conserved end residues are part of each CDR3. Fields, in order: D gene, V gene, clone size, CDR3 length, J gene, CDR3 DNA, CDR3 protein. D genes are given only for firm matches. Clone size is stated in some rows and not others, as once, few, many or a class when expanded.

D: TRBD2
V: TRBV2
size: -
length: 16
J: TRBJ2-1
DNA: TGTGCCAGCAGTGAAGACCTAGCGGGGGGTTACAATGAGCAGTTCTTC
CDR3: CASSEDLAGGYNEQFF

D: -
V: TRBV2
size: -
length: 12
J: TRBJ1-2
DNA: TGTGCCAGCAGTGAAACGGGGGAGGGCTACACCTTC
CDR3: CASSETGEGYTF

D: -
V: TRBV12-5
size: once
length: 13
J: TRBJ2-7
DNA: TGTGCCACCCGGGGAAGGGGCTCCTACGAGCAGTACTTC
CDR3: CATRGRGSYEQYF

D: -
V: TRBV5-8
size: -
length: 15
J: TRBJ1-1
DNA: TGTGCCAGCAGCTTGGAAGGGACGGGAAAAACTGAAGCTTTCTTT
CDR3: CASSLEGTGKTEAFF

D: TRBD2
V: TRBV29-1
size: -
length: 18
J: TRBJ2-7
DNA: TGCAGCGTTGAAGATCGGCGGCGCGGGCAGGGAGGGTCCTACGAGCAGTACTTC
CDR3: CSVEDRRRGQGGSYEQYF

D: -
V: TRBV18
size: -
length: 16
J: TRBJ2-3
DNA: TGTGCCAGCTCACCGCCAGGTGGGGGCCTCACAGATACGCAGTATTTT
CDR3: CASSPPGGGLTDTQYF

D: TRBD2
V: TRBV13
size: -
length: 14
J: TRBJ2-7
DNA: TGTGCCAGCAGACCGAGAGCGGGGGGGCAGGAGCAGTACTTC
CDR3: CASRPRAGGQEQYF

D: -
V: TRBV27
size: -
length: 14
J: TRBJ2-7
DNA: TGTGCCAGCAGTAGGGAGGGGGCAACCTACGAGCAGTACTTC
CDR3: CASSREGATYEQYF

D: TRBD1
V: TRBV27
size: few
length: 15
J: TRBJ1-5
DNA: TGTGCCAGCAGAACTTCAGGGGGCAGGGGTCAGCCCCAGCATTTT
CDR3: CASRTSGGRGQPQHF

D: -
V: TRBV7-2
size: once
length: 16
J: TRBJ1-1
DNA: TGTGCCAGCAGCTTCGGTCCACAGGCCACGAACACTGAAGCTTTCTTT
CDR3: CASSFGPQATNTEAFF